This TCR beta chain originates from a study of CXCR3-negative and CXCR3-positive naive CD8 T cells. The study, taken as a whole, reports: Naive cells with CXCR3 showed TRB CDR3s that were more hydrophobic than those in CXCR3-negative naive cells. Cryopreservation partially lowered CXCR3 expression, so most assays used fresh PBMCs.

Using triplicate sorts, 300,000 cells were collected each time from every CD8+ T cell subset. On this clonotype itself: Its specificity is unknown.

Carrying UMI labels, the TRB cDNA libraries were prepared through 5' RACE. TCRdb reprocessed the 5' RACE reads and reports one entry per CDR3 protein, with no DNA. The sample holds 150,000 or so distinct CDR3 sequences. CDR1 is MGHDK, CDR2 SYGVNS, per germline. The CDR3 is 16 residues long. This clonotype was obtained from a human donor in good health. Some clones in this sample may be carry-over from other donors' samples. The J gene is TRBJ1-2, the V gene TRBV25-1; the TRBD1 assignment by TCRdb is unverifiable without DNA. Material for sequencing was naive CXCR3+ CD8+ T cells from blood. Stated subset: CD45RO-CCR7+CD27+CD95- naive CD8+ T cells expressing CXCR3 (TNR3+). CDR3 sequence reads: CASSPGPRILNYGYTF.